The clone carrying this TCR beta chain was observed once. This specimen comes from a study of blood T cell repertoires in COVID-19. Across the study: Some COVID-19 samples were acute and others convalescent; all came from the United States, Italy and Spain.

Study processing details: Counts of nucleated cells, estimated from reference gene primer amplification, were obtained. TCRdb's table, derived via immunoSEQ multiplex PCR, lists solely in-frame clones and lacks some. D and trimming were read from the DNA, whereas the V and J calls and clone size are those reported in that table. This sample yields over 150,000 clones, of which around 84% are seen a single time; 3.2% belongs to the top ten. The J segment lost 8 bases and the V segment lost 0 bases, leaving 13 bases of the junction unmatched. CDR3 length: 17 amino acids. Germline loops: CDR1 LGHDT, CDR2 YNNKEL (reference sequence). The cohort comprised adults aged roughly 18 to 95 years residing in approximately 25 US areas.

The sequence was obtained from a woman in her 30s who had recovered from COVID-19. This chain links TRBV3-1 (or the pseudogene TRBV3-2) with TRBJ2-1; 7 bases fit TRBD2. The specimen was PBMCs or T cells enriched from blood (not recorded which). The CDR3 sequence: CASSQDGRLLAVDEQFF. The CDR3 nucleotides read TGTGCCAGCAGCCAAGATGGGCGGCTCCTAGCGGTTGATGAGCAGTTCTTC.